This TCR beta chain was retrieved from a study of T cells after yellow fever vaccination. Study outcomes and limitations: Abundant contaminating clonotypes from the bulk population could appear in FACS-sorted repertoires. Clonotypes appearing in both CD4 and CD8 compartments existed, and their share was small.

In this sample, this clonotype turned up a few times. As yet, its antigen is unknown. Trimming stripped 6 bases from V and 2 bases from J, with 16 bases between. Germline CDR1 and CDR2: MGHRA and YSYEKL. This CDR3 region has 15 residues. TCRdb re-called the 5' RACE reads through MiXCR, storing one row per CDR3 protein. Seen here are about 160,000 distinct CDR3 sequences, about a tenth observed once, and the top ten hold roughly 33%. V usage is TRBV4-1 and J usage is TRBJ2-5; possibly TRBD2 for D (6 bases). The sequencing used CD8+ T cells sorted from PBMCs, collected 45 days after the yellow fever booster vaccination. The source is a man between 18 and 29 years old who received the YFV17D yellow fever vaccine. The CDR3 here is CASSRPGDLQETQYF. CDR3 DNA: TGCGCCAGCAGTCGGCCGGGGGACCTGCAAGAGACCCAGTACTTC.